The rows below give T cell receptor beta chains drawn from one sample of a study of T cells after posttransplantation cyclophosphamide. Only in-frame clones appear in the TCRdb table, and some are missing; sequencing was by immunoSEQ multiplex PCR. The sample consists of about 36,000 clones, around 78% of them appearing once. This specimen was CD4+ T cells sorted from blood, taken 1903 days after a stem cell transplant with posttransplant cyclophosphamide. Receptors originate from a female patient aged 35-55 years who received an allogeneic stem cell transplant from a related donor, was CMV-positive, and had no GVHD. The graft donor may be the source of some T cells. Each CDR3 is given with its conserved first and last residue. Fields, in order: D gene, V gene, J gene, clone size, CDR3 length, CDR3 DNA, CDR3 protein. A D gene is named only where the DNA matches it firmly. Clone size is shown for a subset of rows, as once, few, many or a class of expanded clone.

NA	TRBV7-9	TRBJ1-5	NA	12	TGTGCCAGCAGCCCCCCTTCGGAGCCCCAGCATTTT	CASSPPSEPQHF
TRBD1	TRBV14	TRBJ2-2	NA	18	TGTGCCAGCAGCCGGCATCCCGGGACAGGGACGAACACCGGGGAGCTGTTTTTT	CASSRHPGTGTNTGELFF
NA	TRBV2	TRBJ2-7	NA	15	TGTGCCAGCACTGGCCCCAGACAGACCTACTACGAGCAGTACTTC	CASTGPRQTYYEQYF
NA	TRBV9	TRBJ1-6	NA	15	TGTGCCAGCAGCGTAGCCCAGGGGTATAATTCACCCCTCCACTTT	CASSVAQGYNSPLHF
NA	TRBV13	TRBJ1-2	NA	18	TGTGCCAGCAGCTTCTACCCCTCGACAGCAAAAAGTAACTATGGCTACACCTTC	CASSFYPSTAKSNYGYTF
NA	TRBV15	TRBJ2-5	few	14	TGTGCCACCAGCAGGGGGCTGGGGGCAGAGACCCAGTACTTC	CATSRGLGAETQYF
NA	TRBV19	TRBJ2-5	NA	12	TGTGCCAGTAGTATGACGGGAGAGACCCAGTACTTC	CASSMTGETQYF
TRBD2	TRBV27	TRBJ2-5	NA	17	TGTGCCAGCAGTTTTCGAGCGGGGGCTGAGTACCAAGAGACCCAGTACTTC	CASSFRAGAEYQETQYF
TRBD1	TRBV9	TRBJ1-1	NA	15	TGTGCCAGCAGCGTAGTAGGACAGGGGTCTTCTGAAGCTTTCTTT	CASSVVGQGSSEAFF
NA	TRBV28	TRBJ1-5	NA	17	TGTGCCAGCAGCCCGCCCCAGGTTCTTTTTCCCAATCAGCCCCAGCATTTT	CASSPPQVLFPNQPQHF
TRBD2	TRBV5-1	TRBJ2-3	NA	16	TGCGCCAGCAGCATGACTAGCGGGGGGGCAGTAGATACGCAGTATTTT	CASSMTSGGAVDTQYF
NA	TRBV29-1	TRBJ1-2	few	12	TGCAGCGTTTCTCGGTTACGGGATGGCTACACCTTC	CSVSRLRDGYTF
TRBD1	TRBV27	TRBJ2-1	NA	17	TGTGCCAGCAGTCCACGGCACAGGGGGCGGATTGGCAATGAGCAGTTCTTC	CASSPRHRGRIGNEQFF
NA	TRBV2	TRBJ1-1	NA	14	TGTGCCAGCTTAAGAGACATTGAACCCGACAAAGCTTTCTTT	CASLRDIEPDKAFF
TRBD2	TRBV27	TRBJ2-7	few	15	TGTGCCAGCAGTCCACTGACTAGCGGGGGCCACGAGCAGTACTTC	CASSPLTSGGHEQYF
NA	TRBV6-5	TRBJ2-3	NA	13	TGTGCCAGCAGACAGGACATCACAGATACGCAGTATTTT	CASRQDITDTQYF
TRBD2	TRBV5-1	TRBJ2-3	once	15	TGCGCCAGCAGCACTAGCGGGGGCAGCACAGATACGCAGTATTTT	CASSTSGGSTDTQYF
TRBD2	TRBV9	TRBJ2-3	NA	15	TGTGCCAGCAGCGTAACCGGGCTAGCGGCAGATACGCAGTATTTT	CASSVTGLAADTQYF
TRBD2	TRBV6-1	TRBJ2-3	once	15	TGTGCCAGCAGCTTAGCGGGGGGCTATACAGATACGCAGTATTTT	CASSLAGGYTDTQYF
TRBD2	TRBV5-1	TRBJ2-3	NA	14	TGCGCCAGCAGCTTGGTACTAGCGGGAGATACGCAGTATTTT	CASSLVLAGDTQYF
TRBD1	TRBV2	TRBJ2-2	NA	14	TGTGCCAGCAGGACAGGGGGCGACACCGGGGAGCTGTTTTTT	CASRTGGDTGELFF
TRBD1	TRBV19	TRBJ2-7	NA	14	TGTGCCAGTAGTCCCGGACAGGGACTCTACGAGCAGTACTTC	CASSPGQGLYEQYF
NA	TRBV6-1	TRBJ1-4	NA	15	TGTGCCAGCAGTGAGGACGGAAGGGGGAATGAAAAACTGTTTTTT	CASSEDGRGNEKLFF
NA	TRBV10-3	TRBJ1-5	few	17	TGTGCCATCAGTGAGTCGAGCGGGGGCGCACGAAATCAGCCCCAGCATTTT	CAISESSGGARNQPQHF
NA	TRBV27	TRBJ2-3	NA	15	TGTGCCAGCAGTCCCTACAAGGGGGGCACAGATACGCAGTATTTT	CASSPYKGGTDTQYF
TRBD2	TRBV18	TRBJ2-7	NA	15	TGTGCCAGCTCAGAAGGACTAGCGGGGGTCTACGAGCAGTACTTC	CASSEGLAGVYEQYF
NA	TRBV27	TRBJ1-1	NA	15	TGTGCCAGCAGTTTATCCGGACAGACGAACACTGAAGCTTTCTTT	CASSLSGQTNTEAFF
NA	TRBV6-5	TRBJ1-3	NA	15	TGTGCCAGCAGTTACGGAGCCTCCTCTGGAAACACCATATATTTT	CASSYGASSGNTIYF
TRBD1	TRBV7-2	TRBJ1-6	NA	14	TGTGCCAGCAGACGGGACAGGGGCAATTCACCCCTCCACTTT	CASRRDRGNSPLHF
TRBD1	TRBV7-2	TRBJ2-3	once	14	TGCGCCAGCAGCAACCGACAGGGTTCAAATACGCAGTATTTT	CASSNRQGSNTQYF
TRBD1	TRBV19	TRBJ2-4	NA	15	TGTGCCAGTAATCCTAGGGACAGGGGTTTAAACATTCAGTACTTC	CASNPRDRGLNIQYF
TRBD1	TRBV19	TRBJ2-3	NA	14	TGTGCCAGTAGTCAGGGGGTAGGGGCAGATACGCAGTATTTT	CASSQGVGADTQYF
TRBD1	TRBV6-5	TRBJ1-1	NA	14	TGTGCCAGCAGTTCCTGGACAGGTAGGACTGAAGCTTTCTTT	CASSSWTGRTEAFF